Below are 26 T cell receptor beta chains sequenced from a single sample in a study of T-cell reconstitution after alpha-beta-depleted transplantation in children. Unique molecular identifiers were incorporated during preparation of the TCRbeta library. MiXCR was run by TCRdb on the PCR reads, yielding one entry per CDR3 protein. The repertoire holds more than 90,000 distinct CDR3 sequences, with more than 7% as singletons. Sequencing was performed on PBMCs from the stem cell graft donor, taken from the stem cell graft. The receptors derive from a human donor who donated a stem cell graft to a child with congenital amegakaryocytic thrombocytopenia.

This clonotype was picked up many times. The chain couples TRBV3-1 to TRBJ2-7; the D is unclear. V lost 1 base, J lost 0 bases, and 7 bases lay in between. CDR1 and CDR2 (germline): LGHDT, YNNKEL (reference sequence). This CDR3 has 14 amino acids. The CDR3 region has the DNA TGTGCCAGCAGCCAAGCCCCCTTCTCCTACGAGCAGTACTTC. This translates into CASSQAPFSYEQYF.

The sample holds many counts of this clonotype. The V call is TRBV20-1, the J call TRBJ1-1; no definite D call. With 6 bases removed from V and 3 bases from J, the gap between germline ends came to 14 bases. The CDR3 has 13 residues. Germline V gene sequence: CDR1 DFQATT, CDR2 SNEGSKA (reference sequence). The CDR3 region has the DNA TGCAGTGCACCTGAGACGCCCGACACTGAAGCTTTCTTT. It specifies CSAPETPDTEAFF.

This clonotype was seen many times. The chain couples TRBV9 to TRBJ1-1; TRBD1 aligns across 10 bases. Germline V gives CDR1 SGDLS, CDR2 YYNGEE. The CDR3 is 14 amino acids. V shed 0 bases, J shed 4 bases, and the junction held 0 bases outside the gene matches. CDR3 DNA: TGTGCCAGCAGCGTAGGGGACAGGGGCACTGAAGCTTTCTTT. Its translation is CASSVGDRGTEAFF.

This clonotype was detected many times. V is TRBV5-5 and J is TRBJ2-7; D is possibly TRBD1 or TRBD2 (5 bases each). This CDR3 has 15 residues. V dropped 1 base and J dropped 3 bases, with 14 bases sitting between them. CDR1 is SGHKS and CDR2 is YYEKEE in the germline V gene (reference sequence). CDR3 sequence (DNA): TGTGCCAGCAGCTTGACCCCGGGACCAAGCTACGAGCAGTACTTC. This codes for CASSLTPGPSYEQYF. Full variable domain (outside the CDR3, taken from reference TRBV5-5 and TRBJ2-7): DAGVTQSPTHLIKTRGQQVTLRCSPISGHKSVSWYQQVLGQGPQFIFQYYEKEERGRGNFPDRFSARQFPNYSSELNVNALLLGDSALYLCASSLTPGPSYEQYFGPGTRLTVT.

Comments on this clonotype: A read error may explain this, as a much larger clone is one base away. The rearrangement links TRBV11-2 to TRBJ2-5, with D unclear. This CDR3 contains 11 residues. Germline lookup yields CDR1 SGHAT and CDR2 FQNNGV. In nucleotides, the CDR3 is TGTGCCAGCAGCTTTCACGAGACCCGGTACTTC. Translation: CASSFHETRYF.

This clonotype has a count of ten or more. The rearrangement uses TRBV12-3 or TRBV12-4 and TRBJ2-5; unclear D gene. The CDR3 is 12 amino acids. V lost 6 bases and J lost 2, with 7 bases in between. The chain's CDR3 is CASRAEQETQYF. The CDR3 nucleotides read TGTGCCAGCAGGGCAGAACAAGAGACCCAGTACTTC.

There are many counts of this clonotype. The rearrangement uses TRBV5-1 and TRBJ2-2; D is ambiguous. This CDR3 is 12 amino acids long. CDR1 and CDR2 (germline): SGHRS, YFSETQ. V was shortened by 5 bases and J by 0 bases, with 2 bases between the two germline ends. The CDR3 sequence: CASRPNTGELFF. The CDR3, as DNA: TGCGCCAGCAGACCGAACACCGGGGAGCTGTTTTTT.

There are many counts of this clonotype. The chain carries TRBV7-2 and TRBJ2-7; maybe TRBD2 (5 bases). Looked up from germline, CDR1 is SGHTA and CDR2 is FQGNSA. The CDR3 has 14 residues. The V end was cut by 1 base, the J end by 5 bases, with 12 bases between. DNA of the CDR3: TGTGCCAGCAGCTTAGGGTACCTAGCCGACGAGCAGTACTTC. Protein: CASSLGYLADEQYF.

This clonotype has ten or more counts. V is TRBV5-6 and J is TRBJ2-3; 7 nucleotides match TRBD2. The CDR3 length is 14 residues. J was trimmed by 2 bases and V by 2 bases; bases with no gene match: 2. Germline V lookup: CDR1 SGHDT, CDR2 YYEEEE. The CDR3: CASSFGGNTDTQYF. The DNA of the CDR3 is TGTGCCAGCAGCTTCGGGGGGAACACAGATACGCAGTATTTT.

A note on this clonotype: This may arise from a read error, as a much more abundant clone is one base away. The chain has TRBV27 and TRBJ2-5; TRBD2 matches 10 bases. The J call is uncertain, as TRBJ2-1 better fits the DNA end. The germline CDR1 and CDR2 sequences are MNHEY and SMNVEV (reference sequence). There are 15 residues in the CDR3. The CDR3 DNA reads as TGTGCCAGCAGTCCTGCTAGCGGGGGCGCAGAGACCCAGTTCTTC. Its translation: CASSPASGGAETQFF.

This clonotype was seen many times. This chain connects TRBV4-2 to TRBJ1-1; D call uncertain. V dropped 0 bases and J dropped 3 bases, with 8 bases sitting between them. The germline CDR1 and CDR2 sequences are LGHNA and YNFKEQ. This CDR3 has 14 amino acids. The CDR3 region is CASSQEWRDTEAFF. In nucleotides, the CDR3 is TGTGCCAGCAGCCAAGAATGGCGGGACACTGAAGCTTTCTTT.

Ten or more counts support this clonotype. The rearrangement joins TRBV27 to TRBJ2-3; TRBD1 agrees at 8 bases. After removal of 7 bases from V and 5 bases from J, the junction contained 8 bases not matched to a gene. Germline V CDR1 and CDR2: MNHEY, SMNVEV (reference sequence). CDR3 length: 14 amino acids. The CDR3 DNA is TGTGCCAGCATGGTCAGGGGGCTTGGAGATACGCAGTATTTT. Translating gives CASMVRGLGDTQYF.

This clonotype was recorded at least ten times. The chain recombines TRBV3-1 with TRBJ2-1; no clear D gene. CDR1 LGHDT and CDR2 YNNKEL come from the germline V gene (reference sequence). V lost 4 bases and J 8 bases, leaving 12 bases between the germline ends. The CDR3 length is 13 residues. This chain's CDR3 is CASSRPSIDEQFF. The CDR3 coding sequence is TGTGCCAGCAGCCGGCCTAGTATCGATGAGCAGTTCTTC.

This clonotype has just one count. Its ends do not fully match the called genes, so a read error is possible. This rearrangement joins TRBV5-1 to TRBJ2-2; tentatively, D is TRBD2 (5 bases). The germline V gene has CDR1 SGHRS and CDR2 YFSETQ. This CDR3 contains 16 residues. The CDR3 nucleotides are TGCGCCAGCAGCGCGTTTGGGCCCGAGAACACCGGGGAGCTGTTTTTC. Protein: CASSAFGPENTGELFF.

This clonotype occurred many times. The CDR3 DNA follows: TGCAGTGCTAGGACCCAGGGGAATTCACCCCTCCACTTT. Translating gives CSARTQGNSPLHF. The chain combines TRBV20-1 with TRBJ1-6; possibly TRBD1 for D (6 bases). Germline loops: CDR1 DFQATT, CDR2 SNEGSKA (reference sequence). V gave up 3 bases and J gave up 7 bases, with 10 bases separating them. The CDR3 has 13 amino acids.

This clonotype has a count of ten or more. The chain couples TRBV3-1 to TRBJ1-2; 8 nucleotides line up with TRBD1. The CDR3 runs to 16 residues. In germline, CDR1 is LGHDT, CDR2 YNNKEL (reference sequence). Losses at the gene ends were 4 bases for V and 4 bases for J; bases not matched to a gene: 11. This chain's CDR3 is CASSLQSLGTGYGYTF. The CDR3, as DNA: TGTGCCAGCAGCCTTCAATCCCTCGGGACAGGCTATGGCTACACCTTC.

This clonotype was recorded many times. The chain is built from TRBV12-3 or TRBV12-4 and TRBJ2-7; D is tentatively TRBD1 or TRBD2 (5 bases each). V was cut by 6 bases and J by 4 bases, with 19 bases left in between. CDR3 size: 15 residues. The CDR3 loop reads CASRGLSEGTYEQYF. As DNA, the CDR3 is TGTGCCAGCAGAGGACTCTCAGAGGGGACGTACGAGCAGTACTTC.

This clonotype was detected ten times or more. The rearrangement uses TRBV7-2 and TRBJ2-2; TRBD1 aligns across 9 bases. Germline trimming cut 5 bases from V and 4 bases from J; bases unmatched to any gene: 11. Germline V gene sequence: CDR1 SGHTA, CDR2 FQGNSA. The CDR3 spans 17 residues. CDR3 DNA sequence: TGTGCCAGCAGCGGATCAGACAGGGGGTTCCCCACCGGGGAGCTGTTTTTT. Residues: CASSGSDRGFPTGELFF.

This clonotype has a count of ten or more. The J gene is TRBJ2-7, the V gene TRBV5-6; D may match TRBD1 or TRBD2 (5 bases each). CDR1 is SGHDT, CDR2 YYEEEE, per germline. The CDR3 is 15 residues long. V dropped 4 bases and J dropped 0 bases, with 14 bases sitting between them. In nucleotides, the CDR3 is TGTGCCAGCAGCCTTGCCCCAGGGAGCTCCTACGAGCAGTACTTC. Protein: CASSLAPGSSYEQYF.

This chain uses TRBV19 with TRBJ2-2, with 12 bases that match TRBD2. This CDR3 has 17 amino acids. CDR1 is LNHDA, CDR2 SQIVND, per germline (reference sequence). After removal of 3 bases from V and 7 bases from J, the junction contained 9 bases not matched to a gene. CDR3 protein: CASSIRTSGARVGELFF. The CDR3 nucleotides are TGTGCCAGTAGTATCCGGACTAGCGGGGCGCGGGTCGGGGAGCTGTTTTTT.

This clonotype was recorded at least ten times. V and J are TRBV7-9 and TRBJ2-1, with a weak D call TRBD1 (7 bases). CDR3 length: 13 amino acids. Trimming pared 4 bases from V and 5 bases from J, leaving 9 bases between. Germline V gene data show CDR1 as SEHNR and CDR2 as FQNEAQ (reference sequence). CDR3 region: CASSSRGDNEQFF. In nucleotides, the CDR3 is TGTGCCAGCAGCTCCAGGGGGGACAATGAGCAGTTCTTC.

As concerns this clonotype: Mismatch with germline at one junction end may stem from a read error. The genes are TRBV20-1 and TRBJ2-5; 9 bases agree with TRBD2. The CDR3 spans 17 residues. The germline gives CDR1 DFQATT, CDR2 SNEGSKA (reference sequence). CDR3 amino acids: CCARDRAAGGRVETQYF. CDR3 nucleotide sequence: TGCTGTGCTAGAGATCGCGCAGCGGGGGGCCGCGTAGAGACCCAGTACTTC.

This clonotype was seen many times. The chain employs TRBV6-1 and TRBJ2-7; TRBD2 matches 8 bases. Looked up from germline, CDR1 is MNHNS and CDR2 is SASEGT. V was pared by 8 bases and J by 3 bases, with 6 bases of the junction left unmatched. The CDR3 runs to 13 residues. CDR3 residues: CASEGLAGYEQYF. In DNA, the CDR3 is TGTGCCAGCGAGGGGCTAGCGGGCTACGAGCAGTACTTC.

For the CDR3, the DNA is TGTGCCATGAGCCGGGGAGATACGCAGTATTTT. This gives the protein CAMSRGDTQYF. The chain carries TRBV25-1 and TRBJ2-3; perhaps TRBD2 as D (5 bases). The ends were cut back, 10 bases at V and 5 bases at J, with 10 bases in the middle. The CDR3 covers 11 residues. From germline, CDR1 is MGHDK and CDR2 SYGVNS.

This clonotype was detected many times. The CDR3 is CAWSVQRDTEAFF. As DNA, the CDR3 is TGTGCCTGGAGTGTACAAAGGGACACTGAAGCTTTCTTT. V usage is TRBV30 and J usage is TRBJ1-1; the D is unclear. This CDR3 region has 13 residues. Germline V gives CDR1 GTSNPN, CDR2 SVGIG (reference sequence). The germline V and J ends were trimmed by 0 bases and 3 bases, with 8 bases remaining between them.

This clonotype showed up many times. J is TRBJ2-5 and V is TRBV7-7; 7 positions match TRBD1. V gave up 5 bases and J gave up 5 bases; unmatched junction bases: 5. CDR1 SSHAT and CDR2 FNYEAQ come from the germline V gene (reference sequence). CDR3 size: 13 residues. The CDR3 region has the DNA TGTGCCAGCAGCCGACAGGGATTGGAGACCCAGTACTTC. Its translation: CASSRQGLETQYF. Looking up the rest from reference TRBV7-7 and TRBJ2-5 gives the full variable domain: GAGVSQSPRYKVTKRGQDVTLRCDPISSHATLYWYQQALGQGPEFLTYFNYEAQPDKSGLPSDRFSAERPEGSISTLTIQRTEQRDSAMYRCASSRQGLETQYFGPGTRLLVL.